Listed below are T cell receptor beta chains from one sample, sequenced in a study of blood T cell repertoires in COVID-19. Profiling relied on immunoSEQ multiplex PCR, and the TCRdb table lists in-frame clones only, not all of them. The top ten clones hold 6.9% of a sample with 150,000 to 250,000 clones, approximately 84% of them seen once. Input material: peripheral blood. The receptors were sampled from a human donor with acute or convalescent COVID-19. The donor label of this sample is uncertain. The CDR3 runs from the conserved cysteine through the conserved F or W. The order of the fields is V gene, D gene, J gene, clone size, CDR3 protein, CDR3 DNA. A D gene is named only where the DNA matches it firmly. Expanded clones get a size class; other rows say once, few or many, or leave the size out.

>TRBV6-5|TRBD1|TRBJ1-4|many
CASRPGQLLEKLFF
TGTGCCAGCAGGCCGGGACAGCTCTTGGAAAAACTGTTTTTT
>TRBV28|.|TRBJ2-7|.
CASHSTYEQYF
TGTGCCAGCCATTCTACCTACGAGCAGTACTTC
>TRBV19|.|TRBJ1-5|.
CASTAYSGGAQPQHF
TGTGCCAGTACCGCATATTCGGGGGGAGCGCAGCCCCAGCATTTT
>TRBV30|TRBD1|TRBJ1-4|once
CAWSPGQGSNEKLFF
TGTGCCTGGAGTCCTGGACAGGGGTCTAATGAAAAACTGTTTTTT
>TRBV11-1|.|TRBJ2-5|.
CASSSGLKETQYF
TGTGCCAGCAGCTCCGGACTAAAAGAGACCCAGTACTTC
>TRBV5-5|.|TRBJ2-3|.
CASSLAPSGSTDTQYF
TGTGCCAGCAGCTTGGCACCCAGCGGGAGCACAGATACGCAGTATTTT
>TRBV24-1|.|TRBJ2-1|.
CATSDFFGNEQFF
TGTGCCACCAGTGATTTTTTCGGGAATGAGCAGTTCTTC
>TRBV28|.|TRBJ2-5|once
CASRQWETQYF
TGTGCCAGCAGACAATGGGAGACCCAGTACTTC
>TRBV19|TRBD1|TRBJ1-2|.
CASSIGGGRYGYTF
TGTGCCAGTAGTATTGGAGGGGGCAGATATGGCTACACCTTC
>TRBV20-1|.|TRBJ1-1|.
CSARPPTEAFF
TGCAGTGCTAGACCCCCGACTGAAGCTTTCTTT
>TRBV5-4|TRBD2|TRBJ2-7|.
CASSLGGTRLSEQYF
TGTGCCAGCAGCTTGGGGGGGACTAGGCTTTCCGAGCAGTACTTC
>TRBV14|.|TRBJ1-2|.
CASSQAAGGLLGYTF
TGTGCCAGCAGCCAAGCTGCGGGGGGGCTTCTTGGCTACACCTTC
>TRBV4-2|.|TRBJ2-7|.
CASSQGDSSYEQYF
TGTGCCAGCAGCCAAGGCGACAGCTCCTACGAGCAGTACTTC
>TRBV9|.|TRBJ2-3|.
CASSPSVAKSDTQYF
TGTGCCAGCAGCCCTAGCGTCGCGAAGTCAGATACGCAGTATTTT
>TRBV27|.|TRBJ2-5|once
CASSFRPGQETQYF
TGTGCCAGCAGTTTTCGCCCCGGCCAAGAGACCCAGTACTTC
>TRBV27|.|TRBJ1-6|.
CASSFGYNSPLHF
TGTGCCAGCAGTTTCGGGTATAATTCACCCCTCCACTTT
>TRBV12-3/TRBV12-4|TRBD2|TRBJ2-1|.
CASREGRIDEQFF
TGTGCCTCCAGGGAGGGCCGTATCGATGAGCAGTTCTTC
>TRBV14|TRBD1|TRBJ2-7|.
CASSHSGTGRYEQYF
TGTGCCAGCAGCCACTCCGGGACAGGGAGATACGAGCAGTACTTC
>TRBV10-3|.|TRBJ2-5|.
CAISETGQETQYF
TGTGCCATCAGTGAGACAGGGCAAGAGACCCAGTACTTC
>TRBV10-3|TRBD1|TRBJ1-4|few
CAISPGQGNEKLFF
TGTGCCATCAGTCCGGGACAGGGGAATGAAAAACTGTTTTTT
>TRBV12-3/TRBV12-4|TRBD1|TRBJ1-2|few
CASSRTGDYGYTF
TGTGCCAGCAGCCGGACAGGGGACTATGGCTACACCTTC
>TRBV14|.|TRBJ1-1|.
CASSQRAEAFF
TGTGCCAGCAGCCAGCGGGCTGAAGCTTTCTTT
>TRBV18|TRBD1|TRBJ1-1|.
CASSPYRGRTEAFF
TGTGCCAGCTCACCGTACAGGGGGCGGACTGAAGCTTTCTTT
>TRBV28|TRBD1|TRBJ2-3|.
CASKGTGGVDTQYF
TGTGCCAGCAAAGGGACAGGGGGAGTGGATACGCAGTATTTT
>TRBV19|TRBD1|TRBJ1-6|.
CASSPQGSSYNSPLHF
TGTGCCAGTAGCCCACAGGGGAGCTCCTATAATTCACCCCTCCACTTT
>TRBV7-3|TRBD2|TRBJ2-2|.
CASSSSHGGRANTGELFF
TGTGCCAGCAGCTCCTCTCACGGCGGGAGGGCCAACACCGGGGAGCTGTTTTTT
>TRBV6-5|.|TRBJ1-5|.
CASSTQQRNQPQHF
TGTGCCAGCAGCACCCAGCAGAGGAATCAGCCCCAGCATTTT
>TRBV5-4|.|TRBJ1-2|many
CASSLQASNYGYTF
TGTGCCAGCAGCTTACAGGCCTCTAACTATGGCTACACCTTC
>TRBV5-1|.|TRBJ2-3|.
CASSLNWQGTDTQYF
TGCGCCAGCAGCTTGAATTGGCAAGGCACAGATACGCAGTATTTT
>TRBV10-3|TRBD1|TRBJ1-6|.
CAIGPDRVNSPLHF
TGTGCCATCGGTCCAGACAGGGTTAATTCACCCCTCCACTTT
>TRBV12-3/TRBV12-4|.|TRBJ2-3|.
CASSTTLDTQYF
TGTGCCAGCAGCACGACACTAGATACGCAGTATTTT
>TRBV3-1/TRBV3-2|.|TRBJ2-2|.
CASASPGSNTGELFF
TGTGCCAGCGCGTCCCCAGGTTCGAACACCGGGGAGCTGTTTTTT
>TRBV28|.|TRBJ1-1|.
CASSSVDRSEAFF
TGTGCCAGCTCTTCCGTAGACAGATCTGAAGCTTTCTTT
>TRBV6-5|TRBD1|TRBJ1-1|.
CASSRQGVVTEAFF
TGTGCCAGCAGTCGACAGGGGGTGGTCACTGAAGCTTTCTTT
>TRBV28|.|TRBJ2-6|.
CASSSRLGSGANVLTF
TGTGCCAGCAGTTCCCGACTCGGCTCTGGGGCCAACGTCCTGACTTTC
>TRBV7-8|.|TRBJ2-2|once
CASTPLGGINTGELFF
TGTGCCAGCACCCCTTTAGGAGGGATAAACACCGGGGAGCTGTTTTTT
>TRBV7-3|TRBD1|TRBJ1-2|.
CASSPGTDYGYTF
TGTGCCAGCAGCCCCGGGACAGACTATGGCTACACCTTC
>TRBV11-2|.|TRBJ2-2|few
CASSSRLAPGELFF
TGTGCCAGCAGCTCCCGTTTGGCTCCCGGGGAGCTGTTTTTT
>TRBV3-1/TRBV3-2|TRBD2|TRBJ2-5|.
CASSQASGRAGEETQYF
TGTGCCAGCAGCCAAGCTAGCGGGAGGGCCGGGGAAGAGACCCAGTACTTC
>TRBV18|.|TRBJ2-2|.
CASSPRRGTGELFF
TGTGCCAGCTCACCGAGGAGAGGGACCGGGGAGCTGTTTTTT
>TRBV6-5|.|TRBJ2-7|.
CASSYSGGGNTYEQYF
TGTGCCAGCAGTTACAGTGGCGGGGGCAATACCTACGAGCAGTACTTC
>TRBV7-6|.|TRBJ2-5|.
CASSPERRDSRETQYF
TGTGCCAGCAGCCCTGAAAGGAGGGACAGCCGGGAGACCCAGTACTTC
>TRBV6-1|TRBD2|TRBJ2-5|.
CASSEGLAGLETQYF
TGTGCCAGCAGTGAGGGACTAGCGGGATTAGAGACCCAGTACTTC
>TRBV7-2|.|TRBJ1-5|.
CASSPMGGRRNQPQHF
TGTGCCAGCAGCCCGATGGGTGGGCGTCGCAATCAGCCCCAGCATTTT
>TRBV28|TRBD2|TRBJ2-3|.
CASSLTSGGPSTDTQYF
TGTGCCAGCAGTTTGACTAGCGGGGGACCAAGCACAGATACGCAGTATTTT
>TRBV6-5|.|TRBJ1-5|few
CASSPLGGGLQPQHF
TGTGCCAGCAGTCCCCTAGGCGGGGGGCTTCAGCCCCAGCATTTT
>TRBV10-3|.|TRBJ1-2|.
CAIRETDSRDYGYTF
TGTGCCATCAGGGAGACAGACTCCAGGGACTATGGCTACACCTTC
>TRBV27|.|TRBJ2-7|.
CASSLSGQRAFYEQYF
TGTGCCAGCAGTTTATCGGGCCAGCGGGCCTTCTACGAGCAGTACTTC